These 8 T cell receptor beta chains share one sample of origin, sequenced in a study of molecular identifiers for immune sequencing clone quantification. TCRdb re-derived calls from the PCR reads in MiXCR, one entry per CDR3 protein. The sample records more than 450,000 distinct CDR3 sequences, under 30% being singletons. The specimen sequenced was naive CD8+ T cells from blood, with Jurkat cell RNA spiked in. Indicated subset: FACS-sorted CD8+CD4-CCR7+CD45RA+ naive T cells. The receptors originated from a human donor in good health. Some libraries in this study had Jurkat cell RNA spiked in.

This clonotype was counted a few times. V usage is TRBV5-6 and J usage is TRBJ2-1; a weak D match, TRBD2 (6 bases). Germline V lookup: CDR1 SGHDT, CDR2 YYEEEE. The ends were cut back, 0 bases at V and 3 bases at J, with 25 bases in the middle. The CDR3 sequence is 20 residues long. The CDR3 DNA reads TGTGCCAGCAGCTTGGAACGTGCTCGACGGGAGAGTGCCAACTACAATGAGCAGTTCTTC. Protein product: CASSLERARRESANYNEQFF.

This clonotype was seen ten or more times. This chain links TRBV30 with TRBJ2-7; D is ambiguous. From germline, CDR1 is GTSNPN and CDR2 SVGIG (reference sequence). V lost 4 bases and J lost 0, with 13 bases in between. The length of the CDR3 is 14 residues. CDR3 sequence reads: CAWIAAANSYEQYF. In DNA form, the CDR3 reads TGTGCCTGGATCGCCGCGGCCAACTCCTACGAGCAGTACTTC.

This clonotype has a handful of counts. This CDR3 reads CSVVWQVKTYEQYF. CDR3 in DNA: TGCAGCGTTGTGTGGCAGGTGAAAACCTACGAGCAGTACTTC. This chain links TRBV29-1 with TRBJ2-7; D call uncertain. Germline-derived CDR1 and CDR2 are SQVTM and ANQGSEA. The V and J ends lost 4 bases and 2 bases respectively, with 15 bases between them. This CDR3 has 14 residues.

The chain carries TRBV20-1 and TRBJ2-7; D not resolved. The V gene's germline CDR1 is DFQATT and CDR2 SNEGSKA (reference sequence). The CDR3 loop spans 15 amino acids. V was pared by 0 bases and J by 0 bases, with 12 bases between. CDR3 loop: CSARDSARSSYEQYF. The CDR3, as DNA: TGCAGTGCTAGAGATAGTGCAAGGAGCTCCTACGAGCAGTACTTC.

The V gene is TRBV19, the J gene TRBJ1-3, with D possibly matching TRBD1 (5 bases). Per the germline V gene, CDR1 is LNHDA and CDR2 is SQIVND (reference sequence). The CDR3 is 16 residues long. With 3 bases removed from V and 3 bases from J, the gap between germline ends came to 15 bases. CDR3 amino acids: CASSMGQGSVGNTIYF. The CDR3 coding sequence is TGTGCCAGTAGTATGGGGCAGGGCTCCGTTGGAAACACCATATATTTT.

The CDR3 bases are TGTGCCAGCAGCCAAGAGAGGGTGACAAATGAAAAACTGTTTTTT. Translating it yields CASSQERVTNEKLFF. The V and J genes are TRBV14 and TRBJ1-4; D unresolved. The CDR3 sequence is 15 residues long. CDR1 is SGHDN and CDR2 is FVKESK in the germline V gene. V was clipped by 0 bases and J by 5 bases, with 10 bases between them.

This chain joins TRBV7-2 and TRBJ2-3, with TRBD2 identical over 7 bases. The CDR3 loop spans 15 amino acids. V was pared by 6 bases and J by 1 base, with 7 bases of the junction left unmatched. Germline V gene data show CDR1 as SGHTA and CDR2 as FQGNSA. This chain's CDR3 is CASSLLAARTDTQYF. As DNA, the CDR3 is TGTGCCAGCAGTCTCCTAGCGGCCCGCACAGATACGCAGTATTTT.

This rearrangement joins TRBV9 to TRBJ2-2, with TRBD2 as a possible D gene (5 bases). The CDR3 extends over 16 amino acids. CDR1 is SGDLS and CDR2 is YYNGEE in the germline V gene. Trimming took 4 bases from V and 4 from J, leaving 17 bases between them. The CDR3 DNA reads TGTGCCAGCAGCCCAAGCGGTCGGGGAGTCACCGGGGAGCTGTTTTTT. Translated, it gives CASSPSGRGVTGELFF.